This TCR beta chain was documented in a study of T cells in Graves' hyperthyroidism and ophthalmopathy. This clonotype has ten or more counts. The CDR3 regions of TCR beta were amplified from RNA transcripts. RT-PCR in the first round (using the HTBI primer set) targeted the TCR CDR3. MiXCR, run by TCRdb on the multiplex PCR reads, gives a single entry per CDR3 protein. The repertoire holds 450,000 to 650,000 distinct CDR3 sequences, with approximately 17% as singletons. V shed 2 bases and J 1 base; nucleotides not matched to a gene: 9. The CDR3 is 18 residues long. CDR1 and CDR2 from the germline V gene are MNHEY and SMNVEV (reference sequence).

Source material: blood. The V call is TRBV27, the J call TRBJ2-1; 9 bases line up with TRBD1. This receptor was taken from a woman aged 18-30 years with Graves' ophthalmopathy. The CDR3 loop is CASSLHGTGSGSYNEQFF. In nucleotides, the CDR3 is TGTGCCAGCAGTTTACACGGGACAGGGTCGGGATCCTACAATGAGCAGTTCTTC.